These T cell receptor beta chains were read from a single sample in a study of blood T cell repertoires in COVID-19. Assay: immunoSEQ multiplex PCR; the TCRdb copy retains only in-frame clones and omits some. The sample shows some 120,000 clones, approximately 90% of them seen only once. What was sequenced was peripheral blood. The origin of the receptors is a human donor in a cohort sampled during active COVID-19. Each CDR3 is given with its conserved first and last residue. The order of the fields is clone size, J gene, D gene, V gene, CDR3 protein, CDR3 DNA. The D gene is left open where the match is weak. Clone size is given for some rows only: seen once, a few or many times, or a class if the clone is expanded.

size: -
J: TRBJ1-1
D: -
V: TRBV12-3/TRBV12-4
CDR3: CASSLGRAGEAFF
DNA: TGTGCCAGCAGTTTAGGGAGGGCAGGAGAAGCTTTCTTT

size: -
J: TRBJ1-6
D: TRBD1
V: TRBV6-6
CDR3: CASSQTGEGSPLHF
DNA: TGTGCCAGCAGCCAGACAGGGGAAGGTTCACCCCTCCACTTT

size: -
J: TRBJ2-5
D: -
V: TRBV12-3/TRBV12-4
CDR3: CASSFGQGETQYF
DNA: TGTGCCAGCAGTTTTGGGCAGGGAGAGACCCAGTACTTC

size: -
J: TRBJ2-3
D: -
V: TRBV9
CDR3: CASSVEVGTDTQYF
DNA: TGTGCCAGCAGCGTAGAAGTAGGCACAGATACGCAGTATTTT

size: -
J: TRBJ2-2
D: -
V: TRBV6-5
CDR3: CASSYSRVTGELFF
DNA: TGTGCCAGCAGTTACTCGAGGGTCACCGGGGAGCTGTTTTTT

size: -
J: TRBJ2-7
D: -
V: TRBV5-1
CDR3: CASSAGAPKSEQYF
DNA: TGCGCCAGCAGCGCAGGGGCCCCGAAGAGCGAGCAGTACTTC

size: -
J: TRBJ2-2
D: TRBD1
V: TRBV29-1
CDR3: CSVEQGANTGELFF
DNA: TGCAGCGTTGAGCAGGGGGCGAACACCGGGGAGCTGTTTTTT

size: -
J: TRBJ2-5
D: -
V: TRBV6-1
CDR3: CASSETHRVQETQYF
DNA: TGTGCCAGCAGTGAGACCCACAGGGTCCAGGAGACCCAGTACTTC

size: few
J: TRBJ2-5
D: -
V: TRBV5-1
CDR3: CASSLGSRGYQETQYF
DNA: TGCGCCAGCAGCTTGGGTTCAAGGGGGTATCAAGAGACCCAGTACTTC

size: once
J: TRBJ2-5
D: -
V: TRBV5-1
CDR3: CASSPFGVKETQYF
DNA: TGCGCCAGCAGCCCCTTCGGGGTGAAAGAGACCCAGTACTTC

size: -
J: TRBJ1-5
D: -
V: TRBV27
CDR3: CASSPSRQNQPQHF
DNA: TGTGCCAGCAGTCCCTCGCGACAGAATCAGCCCCAGCATTTT

size: -
J: TRBJ2-2
D: -
V: TRBV6-6
CDR3: CASSKGEQGGAGELFF
DNA: TGTGCCAGCAGTAAAGGGGAACAGGGAGGGGCCGGGGAGCTGTTTTTT

size: -
J: TRBJ2-1
D: TRBD2
V: TRBV9
CDR3: CASSARRTSGIYEQFF
DNA: TGTGCCAGCAGCGCCCGGCGGACTAGCGGGATTTATGAGCAGTTCTTC

size: -
J: TRBJ2-7
D: -
V: TRBV2
CDR3: CASGQTGISYEQYF
DNA: TGTGCCAGCGGTCAGACCGGGATCTCCTACGAGCAGTACTTC

size: once
J: TRBJ1-2
D: -
V: TRBV28
CDR3: CASSSLQDSGYTF
DNA: TGTGCCAGCAGTTCCTTACAGGATAGCGGCTACACCTTC

size: -
J: TRBJ2-5
D: TRBD1
V: TRBV15
CDR3: CATSREGPGQGFRETQYF
DNA: TGTGCCACCAGCAGAGAGGGCCCGGGACAGGGGTTCCGGGAGACCCAGTACTTC

size: -
J: TRBJ1-4
D: TRBD1
V: TRBV28
CDR3: CASSFLRTGRAPFF
DNA: TGTGCCAGCAGTTTCCTTCGGACAGGCCGGGCCCCTTTTTTT

size: -
J: TRBJ1-5
D: -
V: TRBV12-3/TRBV12-4
CDR3: CASSNRAHQPQHF
DNA: TGTGCCAGCAGTAACAGGGCGCATCAGCCCCAGCATTTT

size: -
J: TRBJ1-1
D: -
V: TRBV18
CDR3: CASSPGQDTEAFF
DNA: TGTGCCAGCTCACCGGGGCAGGACACTGAAGCTTTCTTT

size: few
J: TRBJ2-1
D: TRBD2
V: TRBV7-9
CDR3: CASSSLTSGSHNEQFF
DNA: TGTGCCAGCAGCTCCCTTACTAGCGGGAGTCACAATGAGCAGTTCTTC

size: -
J: TRBJ2-1
D: TRBD2
V: TRBV12-3/TRBV12-4
CDR3: CASRGGTYNEQFF
DNA: TGTGCCAGCAGGGGGGGGACTTACAATGAGCAGTTCTTC

size: -
J: TRBJ2-7
D: -
V: TRBV3-1/TRBV3-2
CDR3: CASSQGSELSYEQYF
DNA: TGTGCCAGCAGCCAAGGTTCCGAGCTTTCCTACGAGCAGTACTTC

size: -
J: TRBJ1-5
D: TRBD1
V: TRBV5-6
CDR3: CASSLERDREGNQPQHF
DNA: TGTGCCAGCAGCTTGGAACGAGACAGGGAAGGCAATCAGCCCCAGCATTTT

size: -
J: TRBJ2-3
D: TRBD1
V: TRBV5-1
CDR3: CASSNRGPRDTQYF
DNA: TGCGCCAGCAGCAACAGGGGTCCGAGGGATACGCAGTATTTT

size: -
J: TRBJ2-7
D: -
V: TRBV29-1
CDR3: CSVAGGRNYEQYF
DNA: TGCAGCGTTGCGGGCGGGCGAAACTACGAGCAGTACTTC

size: -
J: TRBJ2-7
D: TRBD2
V: TRBV9
CDR3: CASSANSGTYSYEQYF
DNA: TGTGCCAGCAGCGCGAATAGCGGGACCTATTCCTACGAGCAGTACTTC

size: -
J: TRBJ1-2
D: TRBD1
V: TRBV7-9
CDR3: CASSTPDRVAYGYTF
DNA: TGTGCCAGCAGCACCCCTGACAGGGTGGCCTATGGCTACACCTTC